Presented here are 18 T cell receptor beta chains from one specimen sequenced in a study of shared clonotypes between healthy human individuals (dated by TCRdb to the early 2020s). Libraries were constructed by the immunoSEQ multiplex PCR assay. This immuneACCESS table, as held by TCRdb, lists in-frame sequences with V and J called but not all clones. Of the missing ones, under half trace to an unresolved V gene in checked studies; the others have no known cause. Here the sample has about 480,000 clones; 75% to 80% occur a single time. Of the sample, around 12% falls within the top ten clones. The sample taken for sequencing was PBMCs. These receptors were obtained from a woman aged 40 to 50 in good health. Some clones in this sample may be carry-over from other donors' samples.

The V and J genes are TRBV6-5 and TRBJ2-3; a weak D match, TRBD1 (6 bases). The CDR3 sequence is 14 residues long. CDR1 and CDR2 from the germline V gene are MNHEY and SVGAGI. The ends were cut back, 1 base at V and 4 bases at J, with 9 bases in the middle. This CDR3 reads CASSYWDNSDTQYF. As DNA, the CDR3 is TGTGCCAGCAGTTACTGGGACAACTCAGATACGCAGTATTTT.

V is TRBV5-1 and J is TRBJ2-5, with 7 bases fitting TRBD2. V shed 4 bases and J 4 bases; nucleotides not matched to a gene: 7. The CDR3 sequence is 14 residues long. The germline V gene encodes CDR1 SGHRS and CDR2 YFSETQ. The CDR3 nucleotides are TGCGCCAGCAGCGAGCTCTGGGGGGGAGAGACCCAGTACTTC. It encodes CASSELWGGETQYF.

The rearrangement joins TRBV7-8 to TRBJ1-4; no reliable D call. The CDR3 length is 15 residues. V was clipped by 2 bases and J by 10 bases, with 17 bases between them. Germline CDR1 and CDR2: SGHVS and FQNEAQ. CDR3 protein: CASSLFQVGSGKLFF. For the CDR3, the DNA is TGTGCCAGCAGCTTATTCCAGGTGGGGTCGGGAAAACTGTTTTTT. The complete variable domain, with remaining parts taken from reference TRBV7-8 and TRBJ1-4, reads GAGVSQSPRYKVAKRGQDVALRCDPISGHVSLFWYQQALGQGPEFLTYFQNEAQLDKSGLPSDRFFAERPEGSVSTLKIQRTQQEDSAVYLCASSLFQVGSGKLFFGSGTQLSVL.

About this clone itself: Its ends do not fully match the called genes, so a read error is possible. The CDR3 nucleotides are TGTGCCACCAGCCCTCCCACAGGGTTGTATGGCTACACCTTC. Translated: CATSPPTGLYGYTF. This chain joins TRBV9 and TRBJ1-2; possible D gene TRBD1, 6 bases. Germline V gives CDR1 SGDLS, CDR2 YYNGEE. CDR3 length equals 14 residues. The variable domain in full, completed from reference TRBV9 and TRBJ1-2, reads DSGVTQTPKHLITATGQRVTLRCSPRSGDLSVYWYQQSLDQGLQFLIQYYNGEERAKGNILERFSAQQFPDLHSELNLSSLELGDSALYFCATSPPTGLYGYTFGSGTRLTVV.

This chain joins TRBV4-2 and TRBJ2-5; 10 bases are a match to TRBD1. Per germline, CDR1 LGHNA and CDR2 YNFKEQ. J lost 0 bases, V lost 4 bases, and 5 bases had no gene match. The CDR3 consists of 16 residues. The CDR3 is CASSPRDRGDQETQYF. The CDR3 region has the DNA TGTGCCAGCAGCCCACGGGACAGGGGAGACCAAGAGACCCAGTACTTC.

The rearrangement joins TRBV11-2 to TRBJ2-7; TRBD1 might be the D (5 bases). Germline loops: CDR1 SGHAT, CDR2 FQNNGV. This CDR3 comprises 14 residues. V shed 0 bases and J shed 7 bases, with 13 bases lying between them. The CDR3 region has the DNA TGTGCCAGCAGCTTAGATCGAACAGGCTGGGAGCAGTACTTC. Its protein is CASSLDRTGWEQYF.

V gene TRBV5-8 combines with J gene TRBJ2-7; D is unclear. This CDR3 is 13 amino acids long. CDR1 is SGHTS, CDR2 YDEGEE, per germline. Deletions cut 1 base from V and 0 bases from J, with 5 bases between. DNA of the CDR3: TGTGCCAGCAGCTTGTTCAGCTCCTACGAGCAGTACTTC. This encodes CASSLFSSYEQYF.

This clone has just a few counts. Written as DNA, the CDR3 is TGTGCCAGCAGTGACTACCTAGCGGGACGGTACGAGCAGTACTTC. This sequence encodes CASSDYLAGRYEQYF. The chain uses TRBV27 and TRBJ2-5, with 9 bases aligning to TRBD2. The J call is in doubt because the DNA end fits TRBJ2-7 better. The germline CDR1 and CDR2 sequences are MNHEY and SMNVEV (reference sequence). CDR3 size: 15 residues.

This sequence joins TRBV2 and TRBJ2-7; D is uncertain. Germline CDR1 SNHLY, CDR2 FYNNEI. This CDR3 contains 11 residues. Trimming left V 0 bases short and J 4 bases short, with 1 base between. This CDR3 reads CASSEAYEQYF. Here the CDR3 DNA reads TGTGCCAGCAGTGAAGCTTACGAGCAGTACTTC.

J is TRBJ2-1 and V is TRBV6-4; 8 nucleotides match TRBD1. The CDR3 length is 15 residues. J was trimmed by 0 bases and V by 3 bases; bases with no gene match: 1. Germline V lookup: CDR1 MRHNA, CDR2 SNTAGT. The CDR3 region is CASSEGQGSYNEQFF. The CDR3 DNA is TGTGCCAGCAGTGAAGGACAGGGCTCCTACAATGAGCAGTTCTTC.

The rearrangement joins TRBV6-1 to TRBJ1-3; tentatively, D is TRBD1 (5 bases). This CDR3 comprises 16 residues. V was trimmed by 1 base and J by 4 bases, leaving 14 bases between them. Germline loops: CDR1 MNHNS, CDR2 SASEGT. The CDR3 coding sequence is TGTGCCAGCAGTGAAGGGGGCACTGCGGGAGGAAACACCATATATTTT. Translating gives CASSEGGTAGGNTIYF.

This clone appeared a single time. The chain is built from TRBV7-2 and TRBJ2-5, with D perhaps TRBD2 (5 bases). The CDR3 covers 14 residues. Germline lookup yields CDR1 SGHTA and CDR2 FQGNSA. Trimming shortened V by 0 bases and J by 8 bases, and 13 bases separated the two germline ends. In DNA, the CDR3 is TGTGCCAGCAGCTTAGCGCTACGAGAGGGTACCCAGTACTTC. Protein sequence: CASSLALREGTQYF. The whole variable domain, remainder taken from reference TRBV7-2 and TRBJ2-5, is GAGVSQSPSNKVTEKGKDVELRCDPISGHTALYWYRQSLGQGLEFLIYFQGNSAPDKSGLPSDRFSAERTGGSVSTLTIQRTQQEDSAVYLCASSLALREGTQYFGPGTRLLVL.

The J gene is TRBJ2-2, the V gene TRBV27; TRBD2 agrees at 8 bases. CDR1 is MNHEY, CDR2 SMNVEV, per germline (reference sequence). The V and J ends lost 7 bases and 7 bases, in that order; junction bases with no gene match: 14. This CDR3 spans 16 amino acids. The CDR3 protein is CASKFSAGAIGGELFF. The CDR3, as DNA: TGTGCCAGCAAGTTTTCAGCGGGAGCAATAGGCGGGGAGCTGTTTTTT.

V usage is TRBV27 and J usage is TRBJ2-3; TRBD2 aligns across 10 bases. The trim removed 6 bases at V and 2 bases at J, leaving 8 bases unmatched. The CDR3 runs to 16 residues. The germline V gene encodes CDR1 MNHEY and CDR2 SMNVEV (reference sequence). The CDR3 region is CASRRLAGINTDTQYF. CDR3 DNA: TGTGCCAGCAGGAGACTAGCGGGTATTAACACAGATACGCAGTATTTT.

The gene calls are TRBV19 and TRBJ2-5; no firm D call. Germline-derived CDR1 and CDR2 are LNHDA and SQIVND (reference sequence). The CDR3 consists of 13 residues. V was shortened by 3 bases and J by 2 bases, with 7 bases between the two germline ends. The CDR3 region is CASSMPGQETQYF. The CDR3 DNA reads as TGTGCCAGTAGTATGCCAGGTCAAGAGACCCAGTACTTC.

V usage is TRBV5-4 and J usage is TRBJ2-5, with D maybe TRBD2 (5 bases). Between the trimmed V and J ends, which lost 3 bases and 0 bases, there was a span of 9 bases. The CDR3 runs 14 residues. CDR1 is SGHNT and CDR2 is YYREEE in the germline V gene (reference sequence). As DNA, the CDR3 is TGTGCCAGCAGCTCCCCCGGGAACCAAGAGACCCAGTACTTC. Protein product: CASSSPGNQETQYF.

V usage is TRBV6-4 and J usage is TRBJ1-3; D not certain. From germline, CDR1 is MRHNA and CDR2 SNTAGT. With 7 bases removed from V and 5 bases from J, the gap between germline ends came to 3 bases. The CDR3 has 10 amino acids. As DNA, the CDR3 is TGTGCCAGCAAAAGAAACACCATATATTTT. Translation: CASKRNTIYF.

This clone was seen a single time. The V gene is TRBV5-1, the J gene TRBJ1-2, with D hard to call. V lost 0 bases to trimming and J lost 8 bases, with 11 bases between them. This CDR3 is 13 amino acids long. Per germline, CDR1 SGHRS and CDR2 YFSETQ. CDR3 loop: CASSLAGAEGYTF. CDR3 DNA sequence: TGCGCCAGCAGCTTGGCCGGCGCGGAGGGCTACACCTTC.